A single sample gave rise to the 10 T cell receptor beta chains below, sequenced in a study of shared clonotypes between healthy human individuals (dated by TCRdb to the early 2020s). Library preparation employed the immunoSEQ multiplex PCR assay. The source is immuneACCESS, and TCRdb retained only in-frame sequences with V and J called. Part of the clones is not carried over; for the studies checked, unresolved V genes explain less than half of this, and the remainder is unexplained. Recorded for this sample are about 690,000 clones; about 92% of them occurred a single time. The top ten hold less than 40% of the sample. Sequencing used memory CD8+ T cells from PBMCs. Per the publication, the cell subset or site label means: CD45RO+ cells pooled with CCR7-negative TemRA cells. Receptors were obtained from a man aged 18 to 29 in good health. Some clones in this sample may be carry-over from other donors' samples.

J is TRBJ1-5 and V is TRBV21-1; TRBD1 is taken as the D call from the table, unchecked against the DNA. TRBV21-1 is deemed a pseudogene. The CDR3 totals 17 residues. In DNA form, the CDR3 reads TGTGCCATTACCGGGACAGGGGCCATCTATAGCAATCAGCCCCAGCATTTT. As protein: CAITGTGAIYSNQPQHF.

The V call is TRBV29-1, the J call TRBJ2-7; D not certain. Germline V gives CDR1 SQVTM, CDR2 ANQGSEA. V was clipped by 4 bases and J by 2 bases, with 9 bases between them. The length of the CDR3 is 12 residues. This CDR3 is CSVVVVPYEQYF. The CDR3 nucleotides are TGCAGCGTTGTCGTCGTACCCTACGAGCAGTACTTC.

This sequence joins TRBV6-5 and TRBJ1-2; the D is unclear. Trimming stripped 6 bases from V and 6 bases from J, with 17 bases between. Germline loops: CDR1 MNHEY, CDR2 SVGAGI. The CDR3 covers 14 residues. CDR3 sequence reads: CASSTGGVPDGYTF. The CDR3 nucleotides read TGTGCCAGCAGCACTGGCGGGGTGCCCGATGGCTACACCTTC.

Concerning this clone: The same CDR3 can be traced to other DNA sequences in this sample. This rearrangement joins TRBV27 to TRBJ2-7; 7 bases match TRBD2. V lost 0 bases, J lost 1 base, and 3 bases stayed unmatched. The CDR3 is made up of 15 amino acids. Germline V gene lookup returns CDR1 MNHEY and CDR2 SMNVEV (reference sequence). CDR3 nucleotide sequence: TGTGCCAGCAGTTTATCGGGAGGGGCGTCCTACGAGCAGTACTTC. It specifies CASSLSGGASYEQYF.

V gene TRBV28 combines with J gene TRBJ1-1; no definite D call. V shed 4 bases and J shed 3 bases, with 12 bases lying between them. This CDR3 is built from 14 residues. Germline-derived CDR1 and CDR2 are MDHEN and SYDVKM. This CDR3 is CASSSRPGYTEAFF. In DNA, the CDR3 is TGTGCCAGCAGTTCCCGCCCGGGTTACACTGAAGCTTTCTTT.

The chain has TRBV7-9 and TRBJ2-5, with D perhaps TRBD1 or TRBD2 (5 bases each). The CDR3 loop spans 11 amino acids. The V gene's germline CDR1 is SEHNR and CDR2 FQNEAQ (reference sequence). V lost 4 bases and J lost 5, with 5 bases in between. The DNA of the CDR3 is TGTGCCAGCAGCTGGGGGGAGACCCAGTACTTC. It codes for CASSWGETQYF. The full variable domain, its missing parts supplied by reference TRBV7-9 and TRBJ2-5, is DTGVSQNPRHKITKRGQNVTFRCDPISEHNRLYWYRQTLGQGPEFLTYFQNEAQLEKSRLLSDRFSAERPKGSFSTLEIQRTEQGDSAMYLCASSWGETQYFGPGTRLLVL.

This clone was found a few times. The gene calls are TRBV7-9 and TRBJ1-2; D is perhaps TRBD1 (5 bases). V lost 5 bases and J 4 bases, leaving 14 bases between the germline ends. There are 14 residues in the CDR3. From germline, CDR1 is SEHNR and CDR2 FQNEAQ (reference sequence). Here the CDR3 DNA reads TGTGCCAGCAGCCTAAGGGGCTTAGTCTATGGCTACACCTTC. It yields the protein CASSLRGLVYGYTF.

This chain connects TRBV27 to TRBJ2-5; D is ambiguous. Per germline, CDR1 MNHEY and CDR2 SMNVEV (reference sequence). CDR3 length equals 14 residues. V was pared by 6 bases and J by 6 bases, with 17 bases between. The CDR3 DNA reads as TGTGCCAGCAGCTTTAGGGCCCCAGGAAAGACCCAGTACTTC. Its translation is CASSFRAPGKTQYF.

The chain has TRBV2 and TRBJ2-5, with 8 bases fitting TRBD2. With V trimmed by 2 bases and J by 4 bases, 6 bases remained unmatched. The CDR3 is made up of 15 amino acids. Germline V gene data show CDR1 as SNHLY and CDR2 as FYNNEI. The CDR3: CASSEWAGGPETQYF. For the CDR3, the DNA is TGTGCCAGCAGTGAATGGGCGGGAGGACCAGAGACCCAGTACTTC.

The chain has TRBV7-9 and TRBJ2-3, with 7 bases lining up with TRBD1. There are 15 residues in the CDR3. Unmatched junction bases numbered 8, after V lost 6 bases and J lost 2 bases. Germline-derived CDR1 and CDR2 are SEHNR and FQNEAQ (reference sequence). Here the CDR3 reads CASRVRDSYTDTQYF. For the CDR3, the DNA is TGTGCCAGCAGGGTCCGGGACAGCTACACAGATACGCAGTATTTT. The variable domain in full, completed from reference TRBV7-9 and TRBJ2-3, reads DTGVSQNPRHKITKRGQNVTFRCDPISEHNRLYWYRQTLGQGPEFLTYFQNEAQLEKSRLLSDRFSAERPKGSFSTLEIQRTEQGDSAMYLCASRVRDSYTDTQYFGPGTRLTVL.